These 25 T cell receptor beta chains came from one sample sequenced in a study of cytomegalovirus exposure and HLA in healthy donors. Using immunoSEQ multiplex PCR, the repertoire was profiled, and TCRdb retains in-frame clones only, with some absent. The repertoire includes roughly 350,000 clones, roughly 88% of them detected once, and 0.7% to 0.85% sits in the top ten. The material sequenced was PBMCs. The receptors shown here come from a woman aged 18-29 years in good health and CMV-seronegative.

In its sample, this clone was seen once. This sequence joins TRBV13 and TRBJ2-3, with D unresolved. The CDR3 totals 13 residues. V lost 0 bases and J lost 6, with 7 bases in between. The germline V gene encodes CDR1 PRHDT and CDR2 FYEKMQ (reference sequence). As DNA, the CDR3 is TGTGCCAGCAGCTTAGGCCTCGCGGATACGCAGTATTTT. Protein sequence: CASSLGLADTQYF.

The chain has TRBV4-2 and TRBJ2-7; possible D gene TRBD2, 5 bases. Germline CDR1 and CDR2: LGHNA and YNFKEQ. V was pared by 8 bases and J by 6 bases, with 14 bases between. The CDR3 is made up of 12 amino acids. In nucleotides, the CDR3 is TGTGCCAGCTCCGCGGGCCCGACCGAGCAGTACTTC. It translates to CASSAGPTEQYF.

This chain joins TRBV19 and TRBJ2-7; 7 bases fit TRBD1. Germline V gene sequence: CDR1 LNHDA, CDR2 SQIVND (reference sequence). The V gene end was trimmed by 3 bases and the J gene end by 2 bases; junction bases not matched to a gene: 7. The CDR3 length is 15 residues. CDR3 sequence (DNA): TGTGCCAGTAGTATCTGGGACAGCGCAGCCTACGAGCAGTACTTC. Its protein product is CASSIWDSAAYEQYF.

The chain recombines TRBV7-2 with TRBJ1-2; D unclear. Germline assignment: CDR1 SGHTA and CDR2 FQGNSA. This CDR3 is built from 15 residues. V dropped 6 bases and J dropped 1 base, with 15 bases sitting between them. DNA of the CDR3: TGTGCCAGCAGGCCCACTTGGGCCGATAACTATGGCTACACCTTC. Its translation: CASRPTWADNYGYTF. Together with reference TRBV7-2 and TRBJ1-2, the CDR3 gives the full variable domain: GAGVSQSPSNKVTEKGKDVELRCDPISGHTALYWYRQSLGQGLEFLIYFQGNSAPDKSGLPSDRFSAERTGGSVSTLTIQRTQQEDSAVYLCASRPTWADNYGYTFGSGTRLTVV.

This chain links TRBV18 with TRBJ2-3, with TRBD1 matching over 9 bases. The CDR3 runs to 13 residues. Germline CDR1 KGHSH, CDR2 LQKENI. V gave up 5 bases and J gave up 13 bases; unmatched junction bases: 10. The CDR3 coding sequence is TGTGCCAGCTCATCTAATGACAGGGGGTTGAAGTATTTT. Its protein is CASSSNDRGLKYF.

The V call is TRBV6-5, the J call TRBJ1-2; no definite D call. The V gene's germline CDR1 is MNHEY and CDR2 SVGAGI. The CDR3 extends over 14 amino acids. V lost 2 bases and J lost 4, with 11 bases in between. The CDR3 DNA sequence: TGTGCCAGCAGTTACGAGGGTTACGGCTATGGCTACACCTTC. Translating gives CASSYEGYGYGYTF.

This sequence joins TRBV7-8 and TRBJ2-1; tentatively, D is TRBD1 (5 bases). The length of the CDR3 is 14 residues. Germline CDR1 reads SGHVS; CDR2 reads FQNEAQ. V gave up 2 bases and J gave up 4 bases, with 9 bases separating them. Here the CDR3 reads CASSLISGYNEQFF. The CDR3 DNA follows: TGTGCCAGCAGCTTAATTTCAGGGTACAATGAGCAGTTCTTC.

The rearrangement uses TRBV7-3 and TRBJ2-3; 10 bases are a match to TRBD2. V lost 5 bases and J lost 0; bases outside the gene matches: 5. Looked up from germline, CDR1 is SGHTA and CDR2 is FQGTGA. This CDR3 region has 16 residues. As DNA, the CDR3 is TGTGCCAGCAGCCCCCGGACTAGCGGTAGCACAGATACGCAGTATTTT. Translating it yields CASSPRTSGSTDTQYF.

A single count supports this clone. Different DNA sequences within this sample yield the same CDR3. The CDR3 DNA sequence: TGCAGCGTTGACAGGGGATACGAGCAGTACTTC. Its protein is CSVDRGYEQYF. The rearrangement links TRBV29-1 to TRBJ2-7; D is perhaps TRBD1 (6 bases). V was shortened by 3 bases and J by 4 bases, with 7 bases between the two germline ends. Germline CDR1 SQVTM, CDR2 ANQGSEA. The CDR3 is made up of 11 amino acids.

This chain links TRBV6-1 with TRBJ1-1; D remains ambiguous. CDR1 is MNHNS and CDR2 is SASEGT in the germline V gene. The CDR3 length is 13 residues. Trimming left V 11 bases short and J 0 bases short, with 13 bases between. The CDR3 protein is CAVLGNLNTEAFF. CDR3 sequence (DNA): TGTGCCGTCCTCGGTAACTTGAACACTGAAGCTTTCTTT.

This clone was found a few times. The chain carries TRBV5-1 and TRBJ1-2; no definite D call. V shed 4 bases and J shed 0 bases, with 13 bases lying between them. The CDR3 is made up of 15 amino acids. Germline CDR1 reads SGHRS; CDR2 reads YFSETQ. CDR3 residues: CASSPEGITNYGYTF. CDR3 sequence (DNA): TGCGCCAGCAGCCCGGAGGGTATTACTAACTATGGCTACACCTTC.

The chain couples TRBV5-6 to TRBJ1-2, with TRBD1 matching 8 bases. This CDR3 has 15 amino acids. CDR1 and CDR2 from the germline V gene are SGHDT and YYEEEE. Unmatched junction bases numbered 16, after V lost 7 bases and J lost 8 bases. CDR3 protein: CASRYGTGGIGGYTF. CDR3 coding DNA: TGTGCCAGCCGGTACGGGACAGGAGGTATTGGCGGCTACACCTTC.

The chain has TRBV6-1 and TRBJ2-2; D call uncertain. V lost 1 base and J 5 bases, leaving 8 bases between the germline ends. CDR3 length equals 14 residues. Germline CDR1 is MNHNS and CDR2 is SASEGT. CDR3 coding DNA: TGTGCCAGCAGTGAAGGAGGTTGGACCGGGGAGCTGTTTTTT. Its protein is CASSEGGWTGELFF.

The chain employs TRBV5-1 and TRBJ1-2, with 9 bases matching TRBD1. Per the germline V gene, CDR1 is SGHRS and CDR2 is YFSETQ. This CDR3 is built from 12 residues. Trimming took 2 bases from V and 7 from J; bases not matched to a gene: 0. CDR3: CASSLQGAGYTF. In DNA form, the CDR3 reads TGCGCCAGCAGCTTACAGGGGGCTGGCTACACCTTC.

This clone was recorded only once. V is TRBV27 and J is TRBJ1-1, with 10 nucleotides matching TRBD1. The length of the CDR3 is 16 residues. The ends lost 6 bases at V and 1 base at J; junction bases unmatched: 8. Germline V gives CDR1 MNHEY, CDR2 SMNVEV (reference sequence). CDR3 in amino acids: CASRPMRTGGNTEAFF. The CDR3 region has the DNA TGTGCCAGCAGACCGATGCGGACAGGGGGGAACACTGAAGCTTTCTTT.

This chain joins TRBV15 and TRBJ2-1, with D possibly matching TRBD2 (6 bases). This CDR3 is 17 amino acids long. Trimming left V 4 bases short and J 2 bases short, with 18 bases between. Per the germline V gene, CDR1 is LNHNV and CDR2 is YYDKDF (reference sequence). The CDR3 is CATSTRSTSRTYNEQFF. In nucleotides, the CDR3 is TGTGCCACCAGCACACGAAGTACTAGCCGCACCTACAATGAGCAGTTCTTC.

The chain joins TRBV5-1 to TRBJ2-5, with 8 bases that match TRBD2. The CDR3 runs to 14 residues. The ends lost 6 bases at V and 2 bases at J; junction bases unmatched: 6. Germline V gives CDR1 SGHRS, CDR2 YFSETQ. The CDR3 nucleotides read TGCGCCAGCACCCCGGGGGGGAGTCAAGAGACCCAGTACTTC. Translation gives CASTPGGSQETQYF.

The chain links TRBV28 to TRBJ1-3; unclear D gene. This CDR3 comprises 12 residues. Germline CDR1 is MDHEN and CDR2 is SYDVKM. Deletions cut 5 bases from V and 10 bases from J, with 12 bases between. The CDR3 loop is CASSPDFRTIYF. The CDR3, as DNA: TGTGCCAGCAGTCCCGACTTTAGGACCATATATTTT.

This clone was counted once. The chain joins TRBV2 to TRBJ2-7, with D possibly being TRBD1 (6 bases). Trimming left V 1 base short and J 3 bases short, with 10 bases between. The CDR3 covers 14 residues. Per germline, CDR1 SNHLY and CDR2 FYNNEI. The CDR3 region has the DNA TGTGCCAGCAGTGAAGTAACAGGGTACTACGAGCAGTACTTC. Translating gives CASSEVTGYYEQYF.

This clone was seen a few times. The chain couples TRBV27 to TRBJ1-2; 7 nucleotides match TRBD1. The CDR3 consists of 13 residues. The J segment lost 7 bases and the V segment lost 6 bases, leaving 8 bases of the junction unmatched. Per the germline V gene, CDR1 is MNHEY and CDR2 is SMNVEV (reference sequence). The CDR3 here is CASSQQGWGGYTF. CDR3 bases: TGTGCCAGCAGCCAACAGGGGTGGGGTGGCTACACCTTC.

This clone was recorded at least ten times. J is TRBJ1-2 and V is TRBV7-6; D not certain. Germline V gene sequence: CDR1 SGHVS, CDR2 FNYEAQ. The length of the CDR3 is 13 residues. V lost 5 bases, J lost 1 base, and 8 bases lay in between. CDR3 DNA: TGTGCCAGCAGCCCAGATATTAACTATGGCTACACCTTC. Protein product: CASSPDINYGYTF.

V and J are TRBV7-8 and TRBJ2-1; the D is unclear. The CDR3 sequence is 13 residues long. Trimming pared 1 base from V and 7 bases from J, leaving 8 bases between. CDR1 is SGHVS, CDR2 FQNEAQ, per germline. The CDR3 nucleotides read TGTGCCAGCAGCTTAGGAGTCTTAAATGAGCAGTTCTTC. As protein: CASSLGVLNEQFF.

The count of this clone is one. The rearrangement links TRBV11-2 to TRBJ1-5; D unresolved. In germline, CDR1 is SGHAT, CDR2 FQNNGV. CDR3 length: 14 residues. Between the trimmed V and J ends, which lost 4 bases and 0 bases, there was a span of 7 bases. CDR3 sequence: CASSSSYSNQPQHF. The CDR3 coding sequence is TGTGCCAGCAGCTCGAGCTATAGCAATCAGCCCCAGCATTTT.

This chain uses TRBV2 with TRBJ2-5, with D perhaps matching TRBD2 (5 bases). Trimming pared 6 bases from V and 2 bases from J, leaving 10 bases between. The V gene's germline CDR1 is SNHLY and CDR2 FYNNEI. The CDR3 has 13 amino acids. The chain's CDR3 is CASRVDYQETQYF. In DNA, the CDR3 is TGTGCCAGCAGAGTTGACTATCAAGAGACCCAGTACTTC.

The gene calls are TRBV4-3 and TRBJ1-4; D is unclear. Germline V gene lookup returns CDR1 LGHNA and CDR2 YSLEER. Trimming pared 0 bases from V and 8 bases from J, leaving 13 bases between. The CDR3 runs to 15 residues. This CDR3 reads CASSQDRRGVEKLFF. The CDR3 DNA follows: TGCGCCAGCAGCCAAGATAGGCGAGGTGTAGAAAAACTGTTTTTT.